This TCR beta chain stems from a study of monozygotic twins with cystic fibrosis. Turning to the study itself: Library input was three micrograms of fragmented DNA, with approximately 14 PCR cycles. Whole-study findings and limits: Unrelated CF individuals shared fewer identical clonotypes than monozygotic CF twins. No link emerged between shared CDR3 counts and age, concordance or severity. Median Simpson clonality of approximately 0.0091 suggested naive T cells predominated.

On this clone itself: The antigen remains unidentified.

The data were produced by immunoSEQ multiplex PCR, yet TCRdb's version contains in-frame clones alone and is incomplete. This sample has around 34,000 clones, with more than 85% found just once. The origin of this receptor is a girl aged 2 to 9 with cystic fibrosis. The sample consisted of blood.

CDR3 sequence: CASSSENSEETQYF. DNA for the CDR3: TGTGCCAGCAGCTCCGAAAACAGCGAAGAGACCCAGTACTTC. The rearrangement uses TRBV7-9 and TRBJ2-5; D remains ambiguous. This CDR3 has 14 residues. Per germline, CDR1 SEHNR and CDR2 FQNEAQ (reference sequence). Trimming pared 4 bases from V and 3 bases from J, leaving 12 bases between.